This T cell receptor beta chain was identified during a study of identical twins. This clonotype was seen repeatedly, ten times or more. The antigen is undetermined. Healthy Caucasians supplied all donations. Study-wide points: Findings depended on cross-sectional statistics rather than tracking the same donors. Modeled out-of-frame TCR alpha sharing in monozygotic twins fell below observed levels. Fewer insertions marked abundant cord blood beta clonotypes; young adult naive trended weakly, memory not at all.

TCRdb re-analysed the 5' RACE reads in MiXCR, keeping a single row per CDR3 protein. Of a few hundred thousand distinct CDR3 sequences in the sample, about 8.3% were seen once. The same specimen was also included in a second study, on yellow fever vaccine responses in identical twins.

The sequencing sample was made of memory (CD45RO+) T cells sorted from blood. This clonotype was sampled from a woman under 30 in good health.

The CDR3 DNA follows: TGCGCCAGCAGAGAGGACAGGGGTCCCGTTGCCCTCCACTTT. Translated: CASREDRGPVALHF. V and J are TRBV5-1 and TRBJ1-6; 9 nucleotides line up with TRBD1. V shed 5 bases and J 14 bases; nucleotides not matched to a gene: 11. The CDR3 totals 14 residues. Germline values: CDR1 SGHRS, CDR2 YFSETQ.